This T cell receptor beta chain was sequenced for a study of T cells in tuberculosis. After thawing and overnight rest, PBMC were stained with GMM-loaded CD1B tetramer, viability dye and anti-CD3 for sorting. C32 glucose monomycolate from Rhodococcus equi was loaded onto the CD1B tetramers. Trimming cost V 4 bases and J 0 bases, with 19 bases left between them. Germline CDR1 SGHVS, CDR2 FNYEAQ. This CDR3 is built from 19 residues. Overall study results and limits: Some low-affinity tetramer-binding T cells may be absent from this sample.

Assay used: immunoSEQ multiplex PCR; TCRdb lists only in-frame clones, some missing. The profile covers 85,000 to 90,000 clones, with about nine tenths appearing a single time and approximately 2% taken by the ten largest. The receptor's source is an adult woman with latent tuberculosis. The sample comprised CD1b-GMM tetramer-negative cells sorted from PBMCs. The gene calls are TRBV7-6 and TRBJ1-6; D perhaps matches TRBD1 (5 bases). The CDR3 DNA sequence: TGTGCCAGCAGCTCGCGGGGGGGTAGGGCGAGCTCCTATAATTCACCCCTCCACTTT. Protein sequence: CASSSRGGRASSYNSPLHF.